The subject of this entry is one TCR beta chain. Antigen specificity is unknown. This CDR3 comprises 16 residues. V lost 3 bases, J lost 2 bases, and 14 bases lay in between. The germline V gene has CDR1 LNHDA and CDR2 SQIVND (reference sequence). PCR amplification relied on 60 Vbeta primers (plus 13 Jbeta primers). Profiled with immunoSEQ multiplex PCR; TCRdb holds only in-frame clones, not every one. The sample carries roughly 98,000 clones, around 77% recorded once. This sample was included in a study of cytomegalovirus exposure and HLA in healthy donors. Study outcomes and limitations: It was reported that the classifier diagnosed cytomegalovirus status with high specificity and sensitivity in both the original and validation cohorts.

The genes are TRBV19 and TRBJ1-5; tentative D call: TRBD1 (5 bases). The TCR originated in a man aged 35-49 years in good health and CMV-seronegative. Sequenced material: PBMCs. The CDR3 DNA reads TGTGCCAGTAGTATCAATGGGGCGCTTGGCAATCAGCCCCAGCATTTT. Protein: CASSINGALGNQPQHF.